Listed here are 29 T cell receptor beta chains from one sample, sequenced in a study of human T cells and chemical hapten exposure. TCRdb re-analysed the RACE reads in MiXCR, keeping a single row per CDR3 protein. The sample lists 70,000 to 90,000 distinct CDR3 sequences, 10% to 12% occurring once. Sample time point: patch test 3, about 24 weeks after DPC sensitization. Treatment defined: therapeutic diphenylcyclopropenone sensitization with weekly scalp DPC. This material consisted of whole blood, taken in connection with sensitization to the hapten diphenylcyclopropenone (DPC). All receptors come from a woman aged 50 to 60 with alopecia areata. Some clones in this sample may be carry-over from other donors' samples.

The table lists this clonotype with a few counts. The CDR3 bases are TGCGCCAGCAGCTTGTATACGCAGGGGGAACATGAGCAGTTCTTC. Translated, it gives CASSLYTQGEHEQFF. The chain links TRBV5-1 to TRBJ2-1, with TRBD1 matching 7 bases. Germline V gene sequence: CDR1 SGHRS, CDR2 YFSETQ. The CDR3 is made up of 15 amino acids. With 1 base clipped from V and 8 bases from J, the junction kept 9 bases outside the gene matches.

This clonotype was found many times. CDR3 region: CASSYGTDTQYF. CDR3 DNA: TGTGCCAGCAGTTATGGAACAGATACGCAGTATTTT. The genes are TRBV27 and TRBJ2-3; no clear D. This CDR3 is built from 12 residues. V lost 4 bases to trimming and J lost 3 bases, with 5 bases between them. From germline, CDR1 is MNHEY and CDR2 SMNVEV (reference sequence).

There are many counts of this clonotype. J is TRBJ1-2 and V is TRBV5-1; the match to TRBD1 covers 8 bases. Germline V gives CDR1 SGHRS, CDR2 YFSETQ. Trimming at V came to 4 bases and at J to 4 bases, leaving 6 bases not matched to a gene. The CDR3 extends over 14 amino acids. The CDR3 nucleotides read TGCGCCAGCAGCCCTTCCGGGACAGGCTATGGCTACACCTTC. Translation gives CASSPSGTGYGYTF. The whole variable domain, filled in from reference TRBV5-1 and TRBJ1-2, reads KAGVTQTPRYLIKTRGQQVTLSCSPISGHRSVSWYQQTPGQGLQFLFEYFSETQRNKGNFPGRFSGRQFSNSRSEMNVSTLELGDSALYLCASSPSGTGYGYTFGSGTRLTVV.

This clonotype was recorded many times. This sequence joins TRBV7-3 and TRBJ2-2; 7 bases align to TRBD2. CDR1 is SGHTA, CDR2 FQGTGA, per germline. Trimming removed 1 base from V and 1 base from J; junction bases left unmatched: 6. This CDR3 region has 17 residues. CDR3 coding DNA: TGTGCCAGCAGCTTAATCGGGTTAGCGGGGAACACCGGGGAGCTGTTTTTT. It specifies CASSLIGLAGNTGELFF. The full variable domain, completed using reference TRBV7-3 and TRBJ2-2, is GAGVSQTPSNKVTEKGKYVELRCDPISGHTALYWYRQSLGQGPEFLIYFQGTGAADDSGLPNDRFFAVRPEGSVSTLKIQRTERGDSAVYLCASSLIGLAGNTGELFFGEGSRLTVL.

At least ten counts were recorded for this clonotype. The V call is TRBV12-3 or TRBV12-4, the J call TRBJ1-1, with D unclear. The V end was cut by 3 bases, the J end by 8 bases, with 13 bases between. The CDR3 has 13 amino acids. The CDR3 is CASSFGTRLEAFF. CDR3 bases: TGTGCCAGCAGTTTCGGCACTCGCCTGGAAGCTTTCTTT.

This rearrangement joins TRBV7-2 to TRBJ2-3, with a possible D match to TRBD1 (6 bases). V lost 5 bases, J lost 0 bases, and 12 bases lay in between. Germline V gene lookup returns CDR1 SGHTA and CDR2 FQGNSA. The length of the CDR3 is 15 residues. For the CDR3, the DNA is TGTGCCAGCAGCGTGGACAGCCTTAGCACAGATACGCAGTATTTT. Its protein product is CASSVDSLSTDTQYF.

The gene calls are TRBV13 and TRBJ2-7, with TRBD1 matching over 7 bases. The CDR3 consists of 15 residues. With 5 bases clipped from V and 6 bases from J, the junction kept 13 bases outside the gene matches. Germline CDR1 PRHDT, CDR2 FYEKMQ (reference sequence). CDR3 sequence reads: CASSPGDRDGPEQYF. The CDR3 DNA reads TGTGCCAGCAGCCCCGGAGACAGGGACGGTCCCGAGCAGTACTTC.

This clonotype was observed a handful of times. The chain recombines TRBV21-1 with TRBJ1-2. TRBV21-1 is a listed pseudogene. CDR3 length: 16 amino acids. CDR3 coding DNA: TGTGCCAGCAGCAAAGCTGAGGGTACTGCTAACTATGGCTACACCTTC. Its protein product is CASSKAEGTANYGYTF.

The rearrangement joins TRBV29-1 to TRBJ1-2, with D tentatively TRBD1 (6 bases). CDR1 and CDR2 from the germline V gene are SQVTM and ANQGSEA. V lost 7 bases, J lost 4 bases, and 13 bases lay in between. This CDR3 is built from 12 residues. The CDR3 bases are TGCAGCGCCCTGGGGGCAAGCTATGGCTACACCTTC. Its translation: CSALGASYGYTF.

This clonotype came up many times. V gene TRBV20-1 combines with J gene TRBJ2-5; 9 bases are shared with TRBD2. The CDR3 runs to 16 residues. V gave up 6 bases and J gave up 2 bases; unmatched junction bases: 13. The V gene's germline CDR1 is DFQATT and CDR2 SNEGSKA (reference sequence). The CDR3 DNA follows: TGCAGTGCCACTGGGGTACTAGCGGGCCTTCAAGAGACCCAGTACTTC. Amino acid sequence: CSATGVLAGLQETQYF.

This clonotype has a count of ten or more. This rearrangement joins TRBV6-5 to TRBJ1-2; TRBD1 is a possible D gene (6 bases). Trimming took 0 bases from V and 4 from J, leaving 9 bases between them. Germline V gene sequence: CDR1 MNHEY, CDR2 SVGAGI. The CDR3 contains 14 residues. The CDR3 region has the DNA TGTGCCAGCAGTTACTCAGGGGGGCCCTATGGCTACACCTTC. It specifies CASSYSGGPYGYTF.

V usage is TRBV19 and J usage is TRBJ1-1; TRBD1 matches at 10 bases. The CDR3 totals 15 residues. J was trimmed by 4 bases and V by 5 bases; bases with no gene match: 7. Germline loops: CDR1 LNHDA, CDR2 SQIVND (reference sequence). Written as DNA, the CDR3 is TGTGCCAGTAGTGGGGGACAGGGGTTGGGCACTGAAGCTTTCTTT. Translating it yields CASSGGQGLGTEAFF.

This chain links TRBV24-1 with TRBJ2-7; D ambiguous. The V end lost 4 bases, the J end lost 6 bases, and 18 bases lay between the germline ends. Germline values: CDR1 KGHDR, CDR2 SFDVKD. CDR3 size: 15 residues. CDR3 DNA sequence: TGTGCCACCAGTGAATCGACGGATTCCCGCAGCGAGCAGTACTTC. This encodes CATSESTDSRSEQYF.

J is TRBJ2-4 and V is TRBV7-9; tentatively, D is TRBD2 (6 bases). Germline-derived CDR1 and CDR2 are SEHNR and FQNEAQ (reference sequence). The ends were cut back, 1 base at V and 0 bases at J, with 10 bases in the middle. The CDR3 covers 16 residues. Here the CDR3 DNA reads TGTGCCAGCAGCTTAGGGGGGGTCCTAGCCAAAAACATTCAGTACTTC. Protein: CASSLGGVLAKNIQYF.

The chain employs TRBV28 and TRBJ2-1; a possible D gene is TRBD2 (5 bases). CDR1 MDHEN and CDR2 SYDVKM come from the germline V gene. V shed 3 bases and J shed 6 bases, with 12 bases lying between them. The CDR3 extends over 14 amino acids. CDR3: CASSLSPRGNEQFF. CDR3 sequence (DNA): TGTGCCAGCAGTTTGTCGCCCCGGGGCAATGAGCAGTTCTTC.

The sample holds many counts of this clonotype. V usage is TRBV12-3 or TRBV12-4 and J usage is TRBJ1-2; D is uncertain. The CDR3 contains 12 residues. Trimming took off 3 bases at V and 4 bases at J, with 6 bases between the two ends. The CDR3 sequence: CASSLSTYGYTF. For the CDR3, the DNA is TGTGCCAGCAGTTTGAGTACCTATGGCTACACCTTC.

This clonotype appeared many times. The chain uses TRBV11-3 and TRBJ2-7; a weak D match, TRBD1 (5 bases). The CDR3 covers 16 residues. Germline CDR1 is SGHNT and CDR2 is YENEEA. Trimming shortened V by 4 bases and J by 6 bases, and 22 bases separated the two germline ends. The CDR3 spells CASSSSGWQGSVEQYF. In DNA form, the CDR3 reads TGTGCCAGCAGCTCTAGTGGGTGGCAGGGCTCGGTCGAGCAGTACTTC. Drawing the rest from reference TRBV11-3 and TRBJ2-7, the complete variable domain is EAGVVQSPRYKIIEKKQPVAFWCNPISGHNTLYWYLQNLGQGPELLIRYENEEAVDDSQLPKDRFSAERLKGVDSTLKIQPAELGDSAVYLCASSSSGWQGSVEQYFGPGTRLTVT.

This clonotype was seen many times. The J gene is TRBJ1-4, the V gene TRBV29-1; D unresolved. The V and J ends lost 4 bases and 2 bases respectively, with 8 bases between them. The germline V gene encodes CDR1 SQVTM and CDR2 ANQGSEA. This CDR3 has 13 amino acids. The CDR3 spells CSVGVWTNEKLFF. As DNA, the CDR3 is TGCAGCGTTGGGGTATGGACTAATGAAAAACTGTTTTTT.

The V call is TRBV12-3 or TRBV12-4, the J call TRBJ1-5; 9 nucleotides line up with TRBD1. V gave up 3 bases and J gave up 4 bases; unmatched junction bases: 4. The CDR3 is 15 amino acids. CDR3 sequence (DNA): TGTGCCAGCAGTTTCCCCGGACAGGGGAATCAGCCCCAGCATTTT. Residues: CASSFPGQGNQPQHF.

The chain recombines TRBV5-4 with TRBJ2-5; possible D gene TRBD2, 6 bases. The V and J ends lost 1 base and 2 bases respectively, with 12 bases between them. This CDR3 contains 15 residues. CDR1 is SGHNT, CDR2 YYREEE, per germline (reference sequence). The CDR3 loop reads CASSLNRGKQETQYF. CDR3 nucleotide sequence: TGTGCCAGCAGCTTGAATCGCGGGAAACAAGAGACCCAGTACTTC. The full variable domain, completed using reference TRBV5-4 and TRBJ2-5, is ETGVTQSPTHLIKTRGQQVTLRCSSQSGHNTVSWYQQALGQGPQFIFQYYREEENGRGNFPPRFSGLQFPNYSSELNVNALELDDSALYLCASSLNRGKQETQYFGPGTRLLVL.

This clonotype turned up a few times. CDR3 DNA sequence: TGCAGTGCTAGGGGGGGCGGCCTTGGGGAGCAGTTCTTC. Amino acids: CSARGGGLGEQFF. This sequence joins TRBV20-1 and TRBJ2-1; possibly TRBD1 or TRBD2 for D (6 bases each). The CDR3 is made up of 13 amino acids. V shed 3 bases and J shed 10 bases, with 16 bases lying between them. Looked up from germline, CDR1 is DFQATT and CDR2 is SNEGSKA (reference sequence).

There are many counts of this clonotype. The genes are TRBV18 and TRBJ2-7; 15 bases are a match to TRBD2. V shed 3 bases and J 4 bases; nucleotides not matched to a gene: 7. Germline CDR1 and CDR2: KGHSH and LQKENI. CDR3 length equals 17 residues. CDR3 loop: CASSPPGLAGGRYEQYF. The CDR3 region has the DNA TGTGCCAGCTCACCCCCAGGACTAGCGGGAGGGCGGTACGAGCAGTACTTC.

This clonotype showed up just a few times. The gene calls are TRBV6-1 and TRBJ2-2; unclear D gene. The germline V and J ends were trimmed by 5 bases and 2 bases, with 12 bases remaining between them. There are 15 residues in the CDR3. CDR1 is MNHNS, CDR2 SASEGT, per germline. Written as DNA, the CDR3 is TGTGCCAGCAGTTCCCGGAAGAGTAACACCGGGGAGCTGTTTTTT. It is translated as CASSSRKSNTGELFF.

The J gene is TRBJ2-1, the V gene TRBV29-1, with 12 bases fitting TRBD1. Germline V CDR1 and CDR2: SQVTM, ANQGSEA. V shed 6 bases and J 8 bases; nucleotides not matched to a gene: 8. The CDR3 extends over 14 amino acids. As DNA, the CDR3 is TGCAGCGTAGCCCGGGACAGGGGGCTAGATGAGCAGTTCTTC. Residues: CSVARDRGLDEQFF.

With respect to this clonotype: A read error may explain this, as a much larger clone is one base away. The chain uses TRBV7-7 and TRBJ2-5, with a tentative D call TRBD2 (6 bases). Germline assignment: CDR1 SSHAT and CDR2 FNYEAQ (reference sequence). This CDR3 has 16 amino acids. CDR3 in amino acids: CACSQAGTALGETQYF. The CDR3 DNA reads TGTGCTTGCAGCCAAGCCGGGACTGCGCTCGGGGAGACCCAGTACTTC. Drawing the rest from reference TRBV7-7 and TRBJ2-5, the complete variable domain is GAGVSQSPRYKVTKRGQDVTLRCDPISSHATLYWYQQALGQGPEFLTYFNYEAQPDKSGLPSDRFSAERPEGSISTLTIQRTEQRDSAMYRCACSQAGTALGETQYFGPGTRLLVL.

The sample holds a few counts of this clonotype. The chain couples TRBV19 to TRBJ2-4, with 9 nucleotides matching TRBD2. The ends lost 4 bases at V and 2 bases at J; junction bases unmatched: 6. Germline loops: CDR1 LNHDA, CDR2 SQIVND (reference sequence). The CDR3 sequence is 16 residues long. CDR3 residues: CASSTGTSNSKNIQYF. The CDR3 DNA reads TGTGCCAGTAGTACGGGGACTAGCAATTCCAAAAACATTCAGTACTTC.

This clonotype was counted many times. This chain links TRBV12-3 or TRBV12-4 with TRBJ2-1; D gene ambiguous. V was trimmed by 6 bases and J by 0 bases, leaving 12 bases between them. The CDR3 totals 15 residues. CDR3 DNA: TGTGCCAGCAGCCCGGTTCAGTTCTCCTACAATGAGCAGTTCTTC. Protein sequence: CASSPVQFSYNEQFF.

The table lists this clonotype with many counts. The chain has TRBV20-1 and TRBJ2-3; TRBD2 might be the D (5 bases). The germline gives CDR1 DFQATT, CDR2 SNEGSKA (reference sequence). There are 15 residues in the CDR3. Trimming removed 6 bases at V and 0 bases at J, with 16 bases between. CDR3 protein: CSAGSSGLSTDTQYF. The CDR3 nucleotides read TGCAGTGCGGGGAGTTCGGGTCTTAGCACAGATACGCAGTATTTT.

This clonotype came up many times. This sequence joins TRBV20-1 and TRBJ1-5; 8 nucleotides match TRBD1. Germline CDR1 and CDR2: DFQATT and SNEGSKA (reference sequence). V trimming: 5 bases; J trimming: 4 bases; junction bases outside the gene matches: 13. This CDR3 region has 16 residues. This chain's CDR3 is CSAVIGTGASNQPQHF. The DNA of the CDR3 is TGCAGTGCTGTCATCGGGACAGGTGCATCAAATCAGCCCCAGCATTTT.